Listed here are 23 T cell receptor beta chains from one sample, sequenced in a study of cytomegalovirus exposure and HLA in healthy donors. 13 Jbeta primers and 60 Vbeta primers were used for the PCR. Using immunoSEQ multiplex PCR, the repertoire was profiled, and TCRdb retains in-frame clones only, with some absent. The sample has roughly 220,000 clones, about 70% seen once. Sequencing used PBMCs. The receptor source for this set is a man aged 35 to 55 in good health and CMV-seropositive.

This clone was found once. J is TRBJ2-3 and V is TRBV5-4; no clear D gene. The V gene lost 4 bases and the J gene lost 6 bases, with 12 bases spanning the gap. CDR3 length: 13 amino acids. Germline CDR1 SGHNT, CDR2 YYREEE (reference sequence). CDR3 coding DNA: TGTGCCAGCAGCCCTTCGTCGTCCGATACGCAGTATTTT. It specifies CASSPSSSDTQYF.

J is TRBJ2-7 and V is TRBV28; 7 nucleotides align to TRBD2. Germline CDR1 reads MDHEN; CDR2 reads SYDVKM. The CDR3 sequence is 14 residues long. The V and J ends lost 4 bases and 3 bases, in that order; junction bases with no gene match: 6. The CDR3 DNA reads as TGTGCCAGCAGTTCTACCGGGACTATCTACGAGCAGTACTTC. Translated: CASSSTGTIYEQYF. Full variable domain (outside the CDR3, taken from reference TRBV28 and TRBJ2-7): DVKVTQSSRYLVKRTGEKVFLECVQDMDHENMFWYRQDPGLGLRLIYFSYDVKMKEKGDIPEGYSVSREKKERFSLILESASTNQTSMYLCASSSTGTIYEQYFGPGTRLTVT.

The V gene is TRBV18, the J gene TRBJ1-6; 7 bases match TRBD1. Germline V gene sequence: CDR1 KGHSH, CDR2 LQKENI. The J segment lost 10 bases and the V segment lost 3 bases, leaving 9 bases of the junction unmatched. The CDR3 is made up of 15 amino acids. This CDR3 is CASSPRGGTESPLHF. The CDR3 DNA is TGTGCCAGCTCACCTCGTGGAGGGACAGAATCACCCCTCCACTTT.

The chain carries TRBV11-2 and TRBJ1-1; no definite D call. CDR1 is SGHAT and CDR2 is FQNNGV in the germline V gene. Trimming cost V 1 base and J 4 bases, with 10 bases left between them. This CDR3 is 14 amino acids long. DNA for the CDR3: TGTGCCAGCAGCTTAGGCCGACGAGGCACTGAAGCTTTCTTT. Its protein product is CASSLGRRGTEAFF.

This clone was detected only a few times. Other DNA sequences in this sample translate to the same CDR3. The chain links TRBV5-1 to TRBJ1-5; D gene unclear. CDR1 is SGHRS, CDR2 YFSETQ, per germline. Trimming left V 0 bases short and J 0 bases short, with 7 bases between. The CDR3 extends over 15 amino acids. The CDR3 here is CASSLDSYSNQPQHF. Written as DNA, the CDR3 is TGCGCCAGCAGCTTGGACAGCTATAGCAATCAGCCCCAGCATTTT.

The V gene is TRBV18, the J gene TRBJ2-3; tentatively, D is TRBD2 (7 bases). V dropped 6 bases and J dropped 2 bases, with 15 bases sitting between them. The CDR3 covers 15 residues. Looked up from germline, CDR1 is KGHSH and CDR2 is LQKENI. The CDR3 reads CASSLAGASTDTQYF. In DNA, the CDR3 is TGTGCCAGCTCCCTCGCGGGGGCCTCCACAGATACGCAGTATTTT.

The chain joins TRBV5-6 to TRBJ2-7; 7 nucleotides agree with TRBD2. The CDR3 covers 15 residues. The V gene end was trimmed by 2 bases and the J gene end by 2 bases; junction bases not matched to a gene: 7. Germline CDR1 is SGHDT and CDR2 is YYEEEE. The CDR3 DNA sequence: TGTGCCAGCAGCTTTTTAGAGCGGGGCCCCTACGAGCAGTACTTC. Amino acid sequence: CASSFLERGPYEQYF.

This sequence joins TRBV2 and TRBJ2-6, with 7 nucleotides matching TRBD1. V shed 6 bases, J shed 3 bases, and the junction held 8 bases outside the gene matches. The CDR3 sequence is 16 residues long. Per the germline V gene, CDR1 is SNHLY and CDR2 is FYNNEI. This chain's CDR3 is CASSRQGLGGANVLTF. DNA of the CDR3: TGTGCCAGCAGCCGACAGGGTCTGGGTGGGGCCAACGTCCTGACTTTC.

This rearrangement joins TRBV6-5 to TRBJ2-7; the D gene is possibly TRBD1 (5 bases). Germline V gene sequence: CDR1 MNHEY, CDR2 SVGAGI. The CDR3 length is 12 residues. Trimming pared 10 bases from V and 7 bases from J, leaving 17 bases between. The CDR3, as DNA: TGTGCCACCGAACCAGGGTCCGGGGAGCAGTACTTC. Its protein is CATEPGSGEQYF.

Points on this clone: Its ends do not fully match the called genes, so a read error is possible. The chain carries TRBV11-3 and TRBJ2-1; TRBD1 might be the D (6 bases). Germline lookup yields CDR1 SGHNT and CDR2 YENEEA. CDR3 length: 14 amino acids. CDR3 protein: CANSSDSAPNEQFF. DNA of the CDR3: TGTGCCAACAGCTCGGACAGTGCCCCCAATGAGCAGTTCTTC. Supplemented by reference TRBV11-3 and TRBJ2-1, the full variable domain reads EAGVVQSPRYKIIEKKQPVAFWCNPISGHNTLYWYLQNLGQGPELLIRYENEEAVDDSQLPKDRFSAERLKGVDSTLKIQPAELGDSAVYLCANSSDSAPNEQFFGPGTRLTVL.

The rearrangement links TRBV25-1 to TRBJ1-4; D gene uncertain. The CDR3 is made up of 15 amino acids. Germline CDR1 and CDR2: MGHDK and SYGVNS. The V and J ends lost 1 base and 3 bases respectively, with 9 bases between them. This CDR3 is CASSELGLPNEKLFF. The CDR3 region has the DNA TGTGCCAGCAGTGAATTAGGACTGCCTAATGAAAAACTGTTTTTT.

This chain joins TRBV29-1 and TRBJ2-1; TRBD1 matches at 9 bases. CDR3 length: 14 amino acids. The germline V gene has CDR1 SQVTM and CDR2 ANQGSEA. The V and J ends lost 0 bases and 7 bases, in that order; junction bases with no gene match: 4. CDR3 nucleotide sequence: TGCAGCGTTGAAGAGGGACAGGGTGGGAATGAGCAGTTCTTC. It encodes CSVEEGQGGNEQFF.

The V and J genes are TRBV4-3 and TRBJ2-3, with 8 bases identical to TRBD2. There are 15 residues in the CDR3. From germline, CDR1 is LGHNA and CDR2 YSLEER. Trimming took 0 bases from V and 4 from J; bases not matched to a gene: 3. CDR3 loop: CASSQESGGPDTQYF. The CDR3 DNA sequence: TGCGCCAGCAGCCAAGAAAGCGGGGGACCAGATACGCAGTATTTT.

The V and J genes are TRBV6-1 and TRBJ1-4, with TRBD1 matching 10 bases. Losses at the gene ends were 7 bases for V and 10 bases for J; bases not matched to a gene: 9. The length of the CDR3 is 14 residues. Looked up from germline, CDR1 is MNHNS and CDR2 is SASEGT. The CDR3 DNA reads as TGTGCCAGCATCCCGGGACAGGGGCCTTTAAAACTGTTTTTT. Protein product: CASIPGQGPLKLFF.

V and J are TRBV4-1 and TRBJ2-1; no reliable D call. Germline V gene lookup returns CDR1 MGHRA and CDR2 YSYEKL. Trimming removed 0 bases at V and 10 bases at J, with 10 bases between. CDR3 length: 13 residues. CDR3 sequence: CASSQERNREQFF. For the CDR3, the DNA is TGCGCCAGCAGCCAAGAACGGAACAGAGAGCAGTTCTTC.

The gene calls are TRBV2 and TRBJ2-7; no definite D call. The CDR3 has 17 residues. Per germline, CDR1 SNHLY and CDR2 FYNNEI. V lost 6 bases to trimming and J lost 2 bases, with 23 bases between them. The DNA of the CDR3 is TGTGCCAGCAGGGTAACCTCCCTATTGGCAGGCACCTACGAGCAGTACTTC. Residues: CASRVTSLLAGTYEQYF. Looking up the rest from reference TRBV2 and TRBJ2-7 gives the full variable domain: EPEVTQTPSHQVTQMGQEVILRCVPISNHLYFYWYRQILGQKVEFLVSFYNNEISEKSEIFDDQFSVERPDGSNFTLKIRSTKLEDSAMYFCASRVTSLLAGTYEQYFGPGTRLTVT.

The chain has TRBV6-1 and TRBJ2-7; 10 bases are shared with TRBD1. The V and J ends lost 6 bases and 2 bases, in that order; junction bases with no gene match: 4. Germline V lookup: CDR1 MNHNS, CDR2 SASEGT. The CDR3 runs to 14 residues. The CDR3 coding sequence is TGTGCCAGCAGACCGGGACAGGGGCCCTACGAGCAGTACTTC. As protein: CASRPGQGPYEQYF.

V and J are TRBV2 and TRBJ2-7, with D maybe TRBD1 (6 bases). This CDR3 has 14 residues. The germline V gene encodes CDR1 SNHLY and CDR2 FYNNEI. The germline V and J ends were trimmed by 6 bases and 0 bases, with 12 bases remaining between them. CDR3 coding DNA: TGTGCCAGCAGACCCGACAGGAGCTCCTACGAGCAGTACTTC. Its protein is CASRPDRSSYEQYF.

The J gene is TRBJ1-2, the V gene TRBV6-1; D uncertain. Trimming pared 3 bases from V and 0 bases from J, leaving 8 bases between. The CDR3 runs to 14 residues. Germline V gene data show CDR1 as MNHNS and CDR2 as SASEGT. The CDR3 reads CASSDGEANYGYTF. CDR3 nucleotide sequence: TGTGCCAGCAGTGATGGAGAAGCTAACTATGGCTACACCTTC.

The rearrangement joins TRBV6-1 to TRBJ2-1; 9 bases line up with TRBD1. V lost 6 bases, J lost 12 bases, and 6 bases stayed unmatched. The CDR3 totals 12 residues. The germline V gene encodes CDR1 MNHNS and CDR2 SASEGT. CDR3 in amino acids: CASRGDRERQFF. Here the CDR3 DNA reads TGTGCCAGCAGAGGGGACAGGGAGAGGCAGTTCTTC.

This clone appeared a few times. The gene calls are TRBV7-6 and TRBJ2-7; 8 bases fit TRBD1. The CDR3 is 14 amino acids. The junction had 8 bases not matched to a gene; V was cut back by 5 bases and J by 5 bases. Germline-derived CDR1 and CDR2 are SGHVS and FNYEAQ. The CDR3 sequence is CASSLGQGVHEQYF. CDR3 DNA sequence: TGTGCCAGCAGCCTTGGACAGGGTGTCCACGAGCAGTACTTC.

The rearrangement links TRBV4-2 to TRBJ1-1, with D possibly being TRBD1 (5 bases). The CDR3 totals 13 residues. V was trimmed by 4 bases and J by 4 bases, leaving 10 bases between them. The V gene's germline CDR1 is LGHNA and CDR2 YNFKEQ. CDR3 sequence reads: CASSPGGLTEAFF. In DNA form, the CDR3 reads TGTGCCAGCAGCCCGGGGGGTCTCACTGAAGCTTTCTTT.

The CDR3 nucleotides read TGTGCCAGACCCAGTGTTGGACAGGCCCCCTCGGATGGCTACACCTTC. Amino acid sequence: CARPSVGQAPSDGYTF. This chain uses TRBV7-5 with TRBJ1-2; no DNA check was done on the table's D call, TRBD1. TRBV7-5 is a pseudogene locus. This CDR3 region has 16 residues.